This entry concerns a single TCR beta chain. How the authors handled the data: How many nucleated cells were present was estimated from reference gene primer amplification. Clones were sequenced by immunoSEQ multiplex PCR, and TCRdb holds only the in-frame ones, with some missing. V, J and clone size derive from that table, while D and trimming were established from the DNA sequence. This repertoire shows some 180,000 clones, 79% found once; its top ten account for around 5.9%. V lost 4 bases to trimming and J lost 4 bases, with 22 bases between them. Germline CDR1 reads LNHDA; CDR2 reads SQIVND (reference sequence). This CDR3 is built from 17 residues. The data were taken from a study of blood T cell repertoires in COVID-19. Study-wide context: Acute and convalescent COVID-19 specimens originated in the United States, Italy and Spain. PBMCs, B-cell-depleted T cells, or T cells were the source of the cDNA or gDNA that made up the material.

The Seattle site enrolled patients during active infection and followed them longitudinally. V usage is TRBV19 and J usage is TRBJ1-1; D possibly corresponds to TRBD1 (5 bases). The specimen was peripheral blood. The receptor was derived from a woman aged 40-49 years with COVID-19, enrolled during active disease. In DNA, the CDR3 is TGTGCCAGTAGTAGAGGTGCGGGGCAAAGACACGGCACTGAAGCTTTCTTT. Translating gives CASSRGAGQRHGTEAFF.